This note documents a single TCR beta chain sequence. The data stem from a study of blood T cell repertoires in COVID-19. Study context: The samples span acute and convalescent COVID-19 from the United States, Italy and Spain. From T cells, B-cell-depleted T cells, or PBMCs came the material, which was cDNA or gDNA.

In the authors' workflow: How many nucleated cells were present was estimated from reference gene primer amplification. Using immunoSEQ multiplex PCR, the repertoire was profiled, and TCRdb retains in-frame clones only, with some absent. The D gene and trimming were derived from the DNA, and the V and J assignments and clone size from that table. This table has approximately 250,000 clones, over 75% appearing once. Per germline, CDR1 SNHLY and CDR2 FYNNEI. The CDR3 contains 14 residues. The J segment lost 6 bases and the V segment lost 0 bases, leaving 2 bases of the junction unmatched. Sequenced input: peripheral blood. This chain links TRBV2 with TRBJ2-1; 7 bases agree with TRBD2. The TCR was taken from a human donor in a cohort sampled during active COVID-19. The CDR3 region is CASSEARTSNEQFF. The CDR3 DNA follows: TGTGCCAGCAGTGAAGCGCGGACTAGCAATGAGCAGTTCTTC. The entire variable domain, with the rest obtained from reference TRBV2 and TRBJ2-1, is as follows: EPEVTQTPSHQVTQMGQEVILRCVPISNHLYFYWYRQILGQKVEFLVSFYNNEISEKSEIFDDQFSVERPDGSNFTLKIRSTKLEDSAMYFCASSEARTSNEQFFGPGTRLTVL.